The sequence of this T cell receptor beta chain was determined in a study of T cell repertoires in cytomegalovirus infection (dated by TCRdb to the late 2010s). For context, the study as a whole: Peptide stimulations targeted recently identified HLA-C-restricted CMV epitopes, whose presentation resists viral immunomodulation, together with well-studied HLA-B-restricted epitopes. Donor HLA type was relevant to the analysis, as public TCR beta signatures indicated carriage of CMV infection together with the matching HLA type. Overall study outcomes, separate from this receptor: In the ex vivo response, HLA-C-restricted CMV-specific TCR beta clonotypes were dominant, and in two of eight donors the single most frequent clonotype came from this HLA-C-restricted group. In both this cohort and an independent roughly 350-donor cohort, the cumulative frequency of public TCR beta family members distinguished carriers of CMV infection plus the relevant HLA type.

Sequencing was carried out with an Illumina HiSeq 1500. In-frame beta chains were kept once TCRdb had trimmed the public reads at Q25 with fastp and called clones with MiXCR. Each CDR3 protein gets just one entry, which takes the most common genes and DNA from the rows behind it. This sample is represented by hundreds of thousands of distinct CDR3 sequences; 31% of them were singletons. The ten biggest clones cover around an eighth of the sample. What this sample's treatment or condition label stands for: in vitro stimulation with specific CMV peptide epitopes to enrich CMV-specific T cells. This clonotype was recorded at least ten times. Which antigen it targets is not known. The sample holds no much larger clone one base away, and base qualities are not on file. V is trimmed back by 5 bases and J by 3 bases, and the junction contains 5 bases that no gene match accounts for. Taken from cysteine to phenylalanine, the CDR3 has 14 residues. The CDR3 DNA has 42 bases and is translated from base 1.

Recombination linked TRBV12-3 or TRBV12-4 to TRBJ2-7, with 9 bases in between that match TRBD2. The receptor was isolated from a human donor in good health (CMV status not recorded). Some clones in this sample may be carry-over from other donors' samples. The sample was cultured CD8+ T cells from PBMCs, taken from culture after CMV antigen stimulation. The CDR3 amino acid sequence is: CASSRGGGYYEQYF. DNA sequence: TGTGCCAGCAGTCGCGGGGGGGGGTACTACGAGCAGTACTTC.